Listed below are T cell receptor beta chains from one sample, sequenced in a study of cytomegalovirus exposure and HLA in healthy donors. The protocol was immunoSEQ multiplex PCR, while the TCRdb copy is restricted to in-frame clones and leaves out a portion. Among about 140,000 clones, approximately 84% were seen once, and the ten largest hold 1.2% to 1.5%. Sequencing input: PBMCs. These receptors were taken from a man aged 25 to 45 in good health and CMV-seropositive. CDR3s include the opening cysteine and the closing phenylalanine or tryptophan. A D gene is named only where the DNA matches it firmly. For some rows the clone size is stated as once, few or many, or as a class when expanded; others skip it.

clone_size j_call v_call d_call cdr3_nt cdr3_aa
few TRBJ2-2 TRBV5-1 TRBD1 TGCGCCAGCAGCTGGGCAGGGGGTACGGACACCGGGGAGCTGTTTTTT CASSWAGGTDTGELFF
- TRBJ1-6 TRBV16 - TGTGCCAGCAGCCAATATCGTGGGGGAGGTTCACCCCTCCACTTT CASSQYRGGGSPLHF
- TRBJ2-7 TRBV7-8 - TGTGCCAGCAGCTCCTTTTACGAGCAGTACTTC CASSSFYEQYF
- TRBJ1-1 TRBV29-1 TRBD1 TGCAGCGTTAGACAGGGGGATGGCACTGAAGCTTTCTTT CSVRQGDGTEAFF
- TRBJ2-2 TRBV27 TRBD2 TGTGCCAGCAGTATCCTACCCTGGCGGGGGGCGAACACCGGGGAGCTGTTTTTT CASSILPWRGANTGELFF
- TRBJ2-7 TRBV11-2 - TGTGCCAGCAGCTTAGGTAGTCCGGGGGTCTCCTACGAGCAGTACTTC CASSLGSPGVSYEQYF
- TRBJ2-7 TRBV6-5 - TGTGCCAGCAGTTACTCCGACAGCCCCTACGAGCAGTACTTC CASSYSDSPYEQYF
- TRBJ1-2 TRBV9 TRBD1 TGTGCCAGCAACCCTGGGGACAGCCTGGGCAACTATGGCTACACCTTC CASNPGDSLGNYGYTF
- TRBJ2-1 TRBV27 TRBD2 TGTGCCAGCAGTTTATCGTGGGGACTAGCGGGTAATGAGCAGTTCTTC CASSLSWGLAGNEQFF
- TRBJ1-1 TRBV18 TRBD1 TGTGCCAGCTCCCCAGACAGGGTCGGGACTGAAGCTTTCTTT CASSPDRVGTEAFF
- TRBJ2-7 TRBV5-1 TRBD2 TGCGCCAGCAGCTTGGGAGGCGGGAGTGGAGTCTACGAGCAGTACTTC CASSLGGGSGVYEQYF
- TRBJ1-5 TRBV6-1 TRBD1 TGTGCCAGCAGTAGGGACAGGCAAATTGCTCAGCCCCAGCATTTT CASSRDRQIAQPQHF
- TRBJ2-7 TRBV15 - TGTGCCACCAGCAGAGCCTCGTTCGGCGAGCAGTACTTC CATSRASFGEQYF
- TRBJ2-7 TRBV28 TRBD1 TGTGCCAGCAGTACTCCCGGGACAGGGGGCGACGAGCAGTACTTC CASSTPGTGGDEQYF
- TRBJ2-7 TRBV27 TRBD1 TGTGCCAGCAGTACAGGGACAGGGATGAGCGAGCAGTACTTC CASSTGTGMSEQYF
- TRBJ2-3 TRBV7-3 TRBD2 TGTGCCAGCAGCTCGGGACTAGCGGGGCCGAGCACAGATACGCAGTATTTT CASSSGLAGPSTDTQYF
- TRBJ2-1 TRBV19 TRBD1 TGTGCCAGTAGTACCCCGACAGGGGTAAATGAGCAGTTCTTC CASSTPTGVNEQFF
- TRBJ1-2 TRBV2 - TGTGCCAGCAACAGACAAGACTACACCTTC CASNRQDYTF
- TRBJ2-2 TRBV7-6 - TGTGCCAGCAGCGGGAGTGGGGGGGAGCTGTTTTTT CASSGSGGELFF
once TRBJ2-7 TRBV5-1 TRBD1 TGCGCCAGCAGCTTTACGGGACAGATCACCTACGAGCAGTACTTC CASSFTGQITYEQYF